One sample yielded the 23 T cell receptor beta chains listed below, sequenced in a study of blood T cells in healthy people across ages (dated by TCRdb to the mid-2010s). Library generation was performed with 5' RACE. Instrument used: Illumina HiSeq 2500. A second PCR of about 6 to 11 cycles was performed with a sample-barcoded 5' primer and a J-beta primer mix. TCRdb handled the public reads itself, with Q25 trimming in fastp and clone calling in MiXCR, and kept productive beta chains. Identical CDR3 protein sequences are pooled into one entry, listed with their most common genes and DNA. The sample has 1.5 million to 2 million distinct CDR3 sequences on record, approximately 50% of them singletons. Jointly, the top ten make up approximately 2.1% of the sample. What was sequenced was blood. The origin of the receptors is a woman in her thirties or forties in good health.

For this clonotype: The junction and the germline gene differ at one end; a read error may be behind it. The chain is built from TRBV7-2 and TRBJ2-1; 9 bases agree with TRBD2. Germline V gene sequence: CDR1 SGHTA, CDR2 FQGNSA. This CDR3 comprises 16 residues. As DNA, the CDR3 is TGTGTCAGCAGCTCCCGTGGTAGCGGGGGCACCACCGGGCAGTTCTTC. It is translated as CVSSSRGSGGTTGQFF.

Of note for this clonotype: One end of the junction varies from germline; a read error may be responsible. CDR3 DNA sequence: TGCGCCAGCAGGCCACGGACTAGCGGGGGCACAGATACGCAGTATTTT. Translating it yields CASRPRTSGGTDTQYF. The chain is built from TRBV6-6 and TRBJ2-3, with TRBD2 identical over 12 bases. This CDR3 spans 16 amino acids. Germline values: CDR1 MNHNY, CDR2 SVGAGI (reference sequence).

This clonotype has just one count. The CDR3 protein is CASSQPRRGADYGYTF. In DNA form, the CDR3 reads TGCGCCAGCAGCCAACCCCGGAGGGGCGCAGACTATGGCTACACCTTC. The J gene is TRBJ1-2, the V gene TRBV4-1; tentatively, D is TRBD1 (5 bases). This CDR3 is built from 16 residues. Per germline, CDR1 MGHRA and CDR2 YSYEKL. Trimming removed 2 bases at V and 3 bases at J, with 16 bases between.

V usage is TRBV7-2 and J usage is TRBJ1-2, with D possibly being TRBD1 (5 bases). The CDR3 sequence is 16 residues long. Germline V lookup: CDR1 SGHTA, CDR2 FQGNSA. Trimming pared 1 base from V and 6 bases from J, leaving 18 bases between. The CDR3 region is CASSLVPTRQGDGYTF. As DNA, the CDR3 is TGTGCCAGCAGCTTAGTCCCCACGCGTCAGGGAGATGGCTACACCTTC.

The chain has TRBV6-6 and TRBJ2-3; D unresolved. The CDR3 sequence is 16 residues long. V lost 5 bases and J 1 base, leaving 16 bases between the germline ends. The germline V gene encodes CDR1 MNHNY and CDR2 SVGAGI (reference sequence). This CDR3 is CASSGPQVGGTDTQYF. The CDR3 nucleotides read TGTGCCAGCAGTGGCCCCCAAGTAGGAGGCACAGATACGCAGTATTTT.

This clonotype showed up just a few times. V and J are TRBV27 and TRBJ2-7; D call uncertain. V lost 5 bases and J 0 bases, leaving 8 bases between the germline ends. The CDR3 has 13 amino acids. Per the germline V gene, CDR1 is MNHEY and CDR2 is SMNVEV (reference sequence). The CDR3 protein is CASSKGFSYEQYF. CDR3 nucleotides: TGTGCCAGCAGTAAAGGTTTCTCCTACGAGCAGTACTTC.

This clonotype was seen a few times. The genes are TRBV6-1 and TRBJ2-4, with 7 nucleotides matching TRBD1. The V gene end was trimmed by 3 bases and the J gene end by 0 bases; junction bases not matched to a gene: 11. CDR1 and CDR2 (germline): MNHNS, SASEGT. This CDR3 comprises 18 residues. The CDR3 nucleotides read TGTGCCAGCAGTGAGGAAACGACAGGGCAGATAGCCAAAAACATTCAGTACTTC. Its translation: CASSEETTGQIAKNIQYF.

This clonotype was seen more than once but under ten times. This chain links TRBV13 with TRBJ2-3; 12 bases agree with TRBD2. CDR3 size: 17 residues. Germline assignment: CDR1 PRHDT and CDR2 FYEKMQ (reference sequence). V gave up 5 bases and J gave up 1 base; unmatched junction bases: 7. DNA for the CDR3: TGTGCCAGCAGCCTAACTAGCGGGGGGTCAGGCACAGATACGCAGTATTTT. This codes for CASSLTSGGSGTDTQYF.

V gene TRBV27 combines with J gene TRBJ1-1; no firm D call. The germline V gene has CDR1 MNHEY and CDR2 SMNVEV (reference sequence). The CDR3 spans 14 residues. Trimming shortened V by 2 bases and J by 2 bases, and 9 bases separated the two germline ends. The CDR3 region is CASSLGLENTEAFF. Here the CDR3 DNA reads TGTGCCAGCAGTTTAGGACTGGAAAACACTGAAGCTTTCTTT.

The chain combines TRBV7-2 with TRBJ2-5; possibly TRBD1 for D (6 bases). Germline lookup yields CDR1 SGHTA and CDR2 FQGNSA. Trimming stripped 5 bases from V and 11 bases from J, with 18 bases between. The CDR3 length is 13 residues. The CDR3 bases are TGTGCCAGCAGCCCGGGACAAGGATCGATTCAGTACTTC. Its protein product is CASSPGQGSIQYF.

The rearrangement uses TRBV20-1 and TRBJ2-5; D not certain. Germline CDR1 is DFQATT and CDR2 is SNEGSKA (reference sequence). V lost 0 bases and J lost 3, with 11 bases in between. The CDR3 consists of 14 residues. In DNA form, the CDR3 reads TGCAGTGCTAGAGAGCCGTCGGGTAAAGAGACCCAGTACTTC. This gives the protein CSAREPSGKETQYF.

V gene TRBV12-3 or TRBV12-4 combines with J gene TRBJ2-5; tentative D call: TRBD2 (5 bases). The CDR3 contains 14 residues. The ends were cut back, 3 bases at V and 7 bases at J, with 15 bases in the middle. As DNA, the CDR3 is TGTGCCAGCAGTTTGAAGTCGTCGGGATTGACCCAGTACTTC. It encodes CASSLKSSGLTQYF.

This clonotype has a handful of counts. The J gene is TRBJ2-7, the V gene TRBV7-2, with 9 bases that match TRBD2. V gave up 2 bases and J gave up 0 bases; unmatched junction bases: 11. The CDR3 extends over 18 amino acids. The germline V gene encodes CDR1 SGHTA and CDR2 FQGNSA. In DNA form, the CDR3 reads TGTGCCAGCAGCTTAATGGCGGGGGGGCCCTCTAGCTCCTACGAGCAGTACTTC. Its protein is CASSLMAGGPSSSYEQYF.

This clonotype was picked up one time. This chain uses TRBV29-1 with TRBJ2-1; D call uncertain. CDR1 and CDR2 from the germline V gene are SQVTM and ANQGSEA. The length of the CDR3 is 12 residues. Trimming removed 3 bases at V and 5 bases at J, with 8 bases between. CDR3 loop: CSVEVEHNEQFF. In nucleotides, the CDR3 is TGCAGCGTTGAGGTCGAACACAATGAGCAGTTCTTC.

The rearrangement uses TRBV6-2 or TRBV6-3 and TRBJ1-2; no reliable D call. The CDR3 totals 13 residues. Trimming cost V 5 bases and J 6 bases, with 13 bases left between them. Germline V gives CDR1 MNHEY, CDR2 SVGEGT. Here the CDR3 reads CASSRYGVNGYTF. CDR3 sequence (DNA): TGTGCCAGCAGTCGGTATGGGGTAAATGGCTACACCTTC.

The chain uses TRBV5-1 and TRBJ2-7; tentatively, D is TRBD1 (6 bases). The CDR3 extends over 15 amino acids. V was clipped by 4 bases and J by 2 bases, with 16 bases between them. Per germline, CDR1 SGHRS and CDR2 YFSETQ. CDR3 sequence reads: CASSGGDDRTYEQYF. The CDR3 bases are TGCGCCAGCAGCGGGGGCGACGACAGGACCTACGAGCAGTACTTC.

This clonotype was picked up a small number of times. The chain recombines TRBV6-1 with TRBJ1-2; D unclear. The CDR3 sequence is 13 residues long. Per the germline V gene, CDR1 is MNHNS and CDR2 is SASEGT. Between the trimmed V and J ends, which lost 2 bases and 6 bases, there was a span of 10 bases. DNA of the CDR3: TGTGCCAGCAGTGAAATGACGGCTAATGGCTACACCTTC. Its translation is CASSEMTANGYTF.

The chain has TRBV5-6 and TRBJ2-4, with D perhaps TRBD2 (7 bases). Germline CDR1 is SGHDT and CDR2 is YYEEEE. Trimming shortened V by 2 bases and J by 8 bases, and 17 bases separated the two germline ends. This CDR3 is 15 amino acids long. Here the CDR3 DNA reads TGTGCCAGCAGCTTTGGGAGGGGGATAGGGGACATTCAGTACTTC. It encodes CASSFGRGIGDIQYF.

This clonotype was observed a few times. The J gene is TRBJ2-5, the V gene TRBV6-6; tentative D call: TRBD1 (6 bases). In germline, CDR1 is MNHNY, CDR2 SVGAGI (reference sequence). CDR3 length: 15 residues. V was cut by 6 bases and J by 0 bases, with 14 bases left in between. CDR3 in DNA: TGTGCCAGCAGCCCGGGACAACCGTACCAAGAGACCCAGTACTTC. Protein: CASSPGQPYQETQYF.

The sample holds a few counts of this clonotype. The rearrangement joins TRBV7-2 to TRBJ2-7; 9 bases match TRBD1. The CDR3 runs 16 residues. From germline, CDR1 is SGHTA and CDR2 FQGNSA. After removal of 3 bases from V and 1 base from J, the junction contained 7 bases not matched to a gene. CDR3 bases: TGTGCCAGCAGCTTTAGTTGGGACAGGGTATCCTACGAGCAGTACTTC. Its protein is CASSFSWDRVSYEQYF.

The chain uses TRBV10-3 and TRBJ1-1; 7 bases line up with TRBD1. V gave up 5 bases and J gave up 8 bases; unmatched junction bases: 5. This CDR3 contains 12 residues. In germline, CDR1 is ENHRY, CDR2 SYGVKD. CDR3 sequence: CAISPGDSEAFF. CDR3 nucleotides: TGTGCCATCAGTCCTGGGGACAGCGAAGCTTTCTTT.

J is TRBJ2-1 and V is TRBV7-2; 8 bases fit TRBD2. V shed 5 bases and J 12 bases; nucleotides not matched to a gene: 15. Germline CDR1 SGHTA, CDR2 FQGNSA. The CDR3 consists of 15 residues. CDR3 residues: CASSTGRAGADTQFF. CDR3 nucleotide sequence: TGTGCCAGCAGCACGGGACGAGCGGGGGCAGATACGCAGTTCTTC.

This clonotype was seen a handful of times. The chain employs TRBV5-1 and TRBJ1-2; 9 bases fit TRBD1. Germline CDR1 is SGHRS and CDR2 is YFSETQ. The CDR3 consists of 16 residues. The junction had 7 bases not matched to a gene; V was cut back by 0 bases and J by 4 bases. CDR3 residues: CASSLGGQGDVYGYTF. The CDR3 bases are TGCGCCAGCAGCTTGGGGGGACAGGGTGACGTCTATGGCTACACCTTC.